Below, one TCR beta chain is given with its context. Its binding antigen is unknown. Per-nucleotide qualities are absent, and no much larger clonotype sits a single base away. CDR1 and CDR2 (SEHNR, FQNEAQ) derive from the germline V gene (reference sequence). The CDR3 measures 12 amino acids from cysteine to phenylalanine. The retained sequence is limited to the CDR3, 36 bases, with the frame set at the first base. V is cut by 7 bases and J by 3 bases, and the space between the germline ends is 9 bases. The donors were roughly 40 Caucasian individuals from Russia, aged 6 to 90 years, who were systemically healthy. Roughly 9 milliliters of peripheral blood were drawn from each donor into EDTA-treated Vacutainer tubes. Ficoll-Paque density-gradient centrifugation was used to isolate PBMCs, with at least 7 million per sample. Trizol reagent was used to extract total RNA from the PBMCs, yielding at least 5.5 micrograms per sample. The percentages of naive CD45RAhigh/CD27high T cells were determined by flow cytometry on a PBMC aliquot from every donor.

These data originate in a study of blood T cells in healthy people across ages (dated by TCRdb to about 2015). For the wider study: In model experiments, roughly one uniquely barcoded TCR beta cDNA molecule per two T cells was captured by template switching. The study analyzed two additional independent replicas of 1 million unique cDNA reads from the same blood draw for two donors, one aged 18 to 29 and one aged 80 or older. The donors were split into four age groups: young (average 16 years), middle-aged (more than 35), aged (about 62) and long-lived (about 82). Using deep sequencing normalized with unique cDNA molecular identifiers, the study measured how TCR beta repertoire diversity changes with age. To avoid experimental bias, donors of different ages were spread randomly across the sequencing lanes.

Overall study results and their limits: There was a strong correlation between observed TCR beta diversity and the percentage of naive T cells measured by flow cytometry. The long-lived group showed more naive CD4+ T cells, fewer expanded clones and increased TCR diversity than the aged group, suggesting age selection. Bulk unsorted PBMC profiling prevented conclusive comparison of naive and antigen-experienced compartments. Total diversity estimates from one million sequenced T cells were considered lower bounds and underestimates. As age increased, observed TCR beta diversity per million T cells dropped in a roughly linear way, and a significant reduction was already evident by age 40. Because donor CMV infection status was unknown, age-related changes in expanded clonotypes were potentially confounded.

Library construction relied on 5' RACE. Instrument used: Illumina HiSeq 2500. A second about 7 to 11 cycle PCR used a sample-barcoded 5' primer and a J-beta primer mix. Each TCR beta cDNA molecule received a unique molecular identifier from a template-switch 5' adaptor carrying 12 random nucleotides. Each sample yielded at least 3 million CDR3-containing paired-end reads. First-strand cDNA was synthesized from all RNA with the Mint cDNA synthesis kit, primed by a TRBC-specific oligonucleotide. After uracil-DNA glycosylase treatment, a first 18-cycle PCR used universal primers M1SS and BC2_uni_R on all cDNA. On the study's bioinformatics: Normalization of each sample was performed by random selection of 1 million high-quality reads, each carrying a distinct molecular identifier. Reads sharing molecular identifiers were discarded rather than binned into consensus sequences. MiTCR, with a Q25 quality threshold and the strictest error-elimination algorithm, was used for CDR3 identification, clonotype clustering and error correction. A nonparametric unseen species model with Euler transformation was used to estimate a lower bound on total TCR beta diversity. The public reads were quality trimmed at Q25 with fastp and then assembled into clones with MiXCR by TCRdb, keeping productive beta chains. Entries are consolidated by CDR3 protein sequence, retaining the most common genes and DNA. TCRdb, not the original authors, processed these V and J calls. The sample yields some 920,000 distinct CDR3 sequences; roughly half were counted once. In total, the top ten clones hold 20% to 25% of the sample.

This TCR was sampled from a woman in her sixties in good health. Here the chain combines TRBV7-9 and TRBJ1-1, with the identity of the D gene unclear. Input material: blood. This receptor carries the CDR3 CASKPGDTEAFF. The DNA reads as follows: TGTGCCAGCAAACCGGGAGACACTGAAGCTTTCTTT.